Described below is a single TCR beta chain sequence and its context. Antigen: not known. This entry comes from a study of vaccination effects on CD4 cells after COVID-19. Profiled with immunoSEQ multiplex PCR; TCRdb holds only in-frame clones, not every one. The profile shows 55,000 to 75,000 clones, about 65% of them singletons. The study's findings and limits: Marked clonal contraction of both clone types appeared late after vaccination. The study got few convalescent patients and did not collect any early post-infection timepoints.

Antigen-specific CD4+ T cells were expanded (with viral peptide pools) by the ViraFEST assay ahead of sequencing. Scientists isolated CD4+ T cells after a roughly nine-day culture period ended. Testing of the vaccine recipients showed negative nucleocapsid antibodies and no prior SARS-CoV-2 infection. In the cultures, half the medium was exchanged for IL-2 medium on days 3 and 7. This CDR3 region has 12 residues. V lost 1 base and J 4 bases, leaving 4 bases between the germline ends. Germline V gives CDR1 SEHNR, CDR2 FQNEAQ (reference sequence). The chain links TRBV7-9 to TRBJ1-1, with no clear D. The receptor was derived from a human donor who received a COVID-19 vaccine. Source: CD4+ T cells from PBMCs cultured with HCoV-OC43 spike peptides, taken before COVID-19 vaccination. The subset is: HCoV-OC43 spike overlapping peptide pool stimulation. CDR3 residues: CASSLVTTEAFF. The CDR3 DNA reads as TGTGCCAGCAGCTTAGTCACCACTGAAGCTTTCTTT.